The clone carrying this T cell receptor beta chain occurred once. CDR1 MDHEN and CDR2 SYDVKM come from the germline V gene. With V trimmed by 3 bases and J by 7 bases, 4 bases remained unmatched. The CDR3 is 14 residues long. The data derive from a study of blood T cell repertoires in COVID-19. Turning to the study itself: T cells, B-cell-depleted T cells, or PBMCs provided the cDNA or gDNA that served as material.

Methods used by the authors: Amplification from reference gene primers served as the basis for estimated nucleated cell counts. Clones were sequenced by immunoSEQ multiplex PCR, and TCRdb holds only the in-frame ones, with some missing. V and J calls and clone size follow that table, whereas D and trimming were derived from the DNA. In the table there are around 260,000 clones, 86% of which are singletons. J is TRBJ2-7 and V is TRBV28, with TRBD1 matching over 12 bases. The receptor was derived from a man aged 25-45 years with active or convalescent COVID-19. What was sequenced was peripheral blood. CDR3 DNA: TGTGCCAGCAGTTTGGGACAGGGGGCCAGGGAGCAGTACTTC. It codes for CASSLGQGAREQYF. Full variable domain (missing parts from reference TRBV28 and TRBJ2-7): DVKVTQSSRYLVKRTGEKVFLECVQDMDHENMFWYRQDPGLGLRLIYFSYDVKMKEKGDIPEGYSVSREKKERFSLILESASTNQTSMYLCASSLGQGAREQYFGPGTRLTVT.